Each of the 23 T cell receptor beta chains below was sequenced from the same sample in a study of regulatory T cells in long-lasting Graves disease. The sample's time point: newly diagnosed GD, antithyroid drugs for less than 3 months. RNA isolated from PBMCs was used to make the TCR library. The authors built TCR beta libraries using iRepertoire HTBI primers and Arm-PCR of CDR3 regions. TCRdb fed the multiplex PCR reads into MiXCR, producing one record per CDR3 protein. The profile covers hundreds of thousands of distinct CDR3 sequences, with about 16% appearing a single time and 18% taken by the ten largest. The sample was also reused in another study, on T cells in Graves' hyperthyroidism and ophthalmopathy.

This specimen consisted of peripheral blood mononuclear cells (PBMCs), obtained at new diagnosis, from a patient treated with antithyroid drugs. The receptors shown here come from a woman in her 30s with Graves disease.

The chain joins TRBV28 to TRBJ2-5, with 7 bases lining up with TRBD1. CDR3 length equals 14 residues. The germline V gene has CDR1 MDHEN and CDR2 SYDVKM. After removal of 6 bases from V and 4 bases from J, the junction contained 8 bases not matched to a gene. Here the CDR3 reads CASSRPTGRETQYF. Here the CDR3 DNA reads TGTGCCAGCAGCCGACCGACAGGGAGAGAGACCCAGTACTTC. The complete variable domain, with remaining parts taken from reference TRBV28 and TRBJ2-5, reads DVKVTQSSRYLVKRTGEKVFLECVQDMDHENMFWYRQDPGLGLRLIYFSYDVKMKEKGDIPEGYSVSREKKERFSLILESASTNQTSMYLCASSRPTGRETQYFGPGTRLLVL.

This clonotype has a count of ten or more. The chain combines TRBV12-3 or TRBV12-4 with TRBJ2-7; D is unclear. V shed 3 bases and J shed 0 bases, with 12 bases lying between them. CDR3 length equals 15 residues. This CDR3 is CASSFGPLSSYEQYF. CDR3 nucleotide sequence: TGTGCCAGCAGTTTCGGACCGTTGAGCTCCTACGAGCAGTACTTC.

This clonotype has a handful of counts. J is TRBJ2-3 and V is TRBV20-1; TRBD1 might be the D (5 bases). V was trimmed by 4 bases and J by 0 bases, leaving 20 bases between them. The CDR3 sequence is 17 residues long. The germline V gene encodes CDR1 DFQATT and CDR2 SNEGSKA (reference sequence). This CDR3 reads CSAIPLGASHSTDTQYF. The CDR3, as DNA: TGCAGTGCTATTCCCCTTGGGGCTTCTCATAGCACAGATACGCAGTATTTT.

With regard to this clonotype: A much larger clone is a single base away; this may be a read error. This chain joins TRBV28 and TRBJ1-5; 7 nucleotides match TRBD1. CDR1 MDHEN and CDR2 SYDVKM come from the germline V gene. This CDR3 contains 15 residues. CDR3 DNA sequence: TGTACCAGCAGTTTATCGGACAGGTTGAATCAGCCCCAGCATTTT. Its protein is CTSSLSDRLNQPQHF.

This clonotype was detected many times. The chain recombines TRBV28 with TRBJ1-2; 7 nucleotides match TRBD1. This CDR3 is 14 amino acids long. J lost 3 bases, V lost 4 bases, and 5 bases had no gene match. CDR1 and CDR2 (germline): MDHEN, SYDVKM. Written as DNA, the CDR3 is TGTGCCAGCAGTTCGACAGGGCGGTACTATGGCTACACCTTC. Translating it yields CASSSTGRYYGYTF.

The genes are TRBV6-5 and TRBJ1-1; the D is unclear. Germline V gene sequence: CDR1 MNHEY, CDR2 SVGAGI. V was trimmed by 2 bases and J by 0 bases, leaving 13 bases between them. This CDR3 is 16 amino acids long. CDR3 sequence: CASSYQAPEMNTEAFF. The CDR3 nucleotides read TGTGCCAGCAGTTACCAGGCCCCCGAAATGAACACTGAAGCTTTCTTT.

Many counts were recorded for this clonotype. The V and J genes are TRBV24-1 and TRBJ2-1, with TRBD2 matching 9 bases. Germline loops: CDR1 KGHDR, CDR2 SFDVKD. The CDR3 has 17 amino acids. Trimming removed 4 bases from V and 10 bases from J; junction bases left unmatched: 16. For the CDR3, the DNA is TGTGCCACCAGTGAGAGCTCGGGTCTAGCGGGGCCTGGCGAGCAGTTCTTC. Translating it yields CATSESSGLAGPGEQFF.

This clonotype was recorded many times. The chain joins TRBV12-3 or TRBV12-4 to TRBJ2-1, with a tentative D call TRBD2 (6 bases). V was shortened by 2 bases and J by 0 bases, with 23 bases between the two germline ends. The CDR3 has 20 amino acids. DNA for the CDR3: TGTGCCAGCAGTTTAATTGGGGGTAGCTGGAGGGATAGCTCCTACAATGAGCAGTTCTTC. Amino acids: CASSLIGGSWRDSSYNEQFF.

CDR3 DNA: TGTGCCAGCAGTGGAAGCGGGACAGGGGCCTACGAGCAGTACTTC. Translated, it gives CASSGSGTGAYEQYF. V is TRBV2 and J is TRBJ2-7, with 10 bases matching TRBD1. This CDR3 is 15 amino acids long. From germline, CDR1 is SNHLY and CDR2 FYNNEI. The V and J ends lost 4 bases and 2 bases, in that order; junction bases with no gene match: 5.

As to this clonotype: A clone one base away is much larger, so this may be a read error. The chain has TRBV6-2 or TRBV6-3 and TRBJ2-7; D is uncertain. V was clipped by 5 bases and J by 3 bases, with 11 bases between them. Germline CDR1 reads MNHEY; CDR2 reads SVGEGT. The CDR3 is 13 residues long. The CDR3 spells CASSGLRGYEQYF. DNA for the CDR3: TGTGCCAGCAGTGGTCTCAGAGGCTACGAGCAGTACTTC.

The sample holds many counts of this clonotype. The genes are TRBV7-9 and TRBJ2-1, with 11 bases aligning to TRBD2. Germline assignment: CDR1 SEHNR and CDR2 FQNEAQ (reference sequence). The CDR3 is 16 amino acids. V lost 6 bases and J lost 4; bases outside the gene matches: 8. The CDR3 bases are TGTGCCAGCAGTAATCCGGGACTAGCGGTATACAATGAGCAGTTCTTC. It specifies CASSNPGLAVYNEQFF.

This clonotype was recorded many times. CDR3 bases: TGTGCCAGCAGTAGAATCCTAGCGGGAGGAGATACGCAGTATTTT. Translation gives CASSRILAGGDTQYF. The chain combines TRBV6-1 with TRBJ2-3; 11 bases line up with TRBD2. V gave up 5 bases and J gave up 5 bases; unmatched junction bases: 6. This CDR3 is built from 15 residues. The V gene's germline CDR1 is MNHNS and CDR2 SASEGT.

V usage is TRBV29-1 and J usage is TRBJ2-1; 8 bases fit TRBD2. The CDR3 runs to 15 residues. The trim removed 6 bases at V and 2 bases at J, leaving 9 bases unmatched. CDR1 is SQVTM, CDR2 ANQGSEA, per germline. The CDR3 region is CSVPGSGSAYNEQFF. The DNA for the CDR3 is TGCAGCGTCCCCGGAAGCGGGAGTGCCTACAATGAGCAGTTCTTC.

This clonotype was seen a handful of times. J is TRBJ1-5 and V is TRBV19; D ambiguous. V lost 5 bases and J 4 bases, leaving 18 bases between the germline ends. The CDR3 covers 16 residues. Germline V gives CDR1 LNHDA, CDR2 SQIVND (reference sequence). This chain's CDR3 is CASSLYTVAENQPQHF. DNA for the CDR3: TGTGCCAGTAGTCTATATACCGTCGCTGAAAATCAGCCCCAGCATTTT.

This clonotype was seen only a few times. This chain links TRBV13 with TRBJ2-7, with D unresolved. The CDR3 runs 16 residues. Trimming left V 0 bases short and J 0 bases short, with 12 bases between. In germline, CDR1 is PRHDT, CDR2 FYEKMQ (reference sequence). The CDR3 loop is CASSLGLGQASYEQYF. The CDR3 nucleotides read TGTGCCAGCAGCTTAGGCCTCGGGCAGGCCTCCTACGAGCAGTACTTC.

This clonotype came up many times. The V call is TRBV12-3 or TRBV12-4, the J call TRBJ1-2; a weak D match, TRBD1 (5 bases). The CDR3 length is 13 residues. Deletions cut 8 bases from V and 4 bases from J, with 14 bases between. The CDR3 reads CASSPDSGYGYTF. The CDR3 DNA reads TGTGCCAGCTCACCTGACAGTGGCTATGGCTACACCTTC.

CDR3 sequence: CASGPRFSGAGGEYF. Written as DNA, the CDR3 is TGTGCTAGTGGCCCTCGGTTTTCAGGAGCGGGAGGCGAGTACTTC. V gene TRBV12-5 combines with J gene TRBJ2-4, with TRBD2 identical over 9 bases. Germline CDR1 and CDR2: LGHNT and FRNRAP. J was trimmed by 14 bases and V by 6 bases; bases with no gene match: 17. CDR3 length: 15 amino acids.

The chain recombines TRBV6-5 with TRBJ2-7, with D perhaps assigned TRBD1 or TRBD2 (5 bases each). CDR1 is MNHEY and CDR2 is SVGAGI in the germline V gene. The CDR3 runs 16 residues. Deletions cut 0 bases from V and 6 bases from J, with 18 bases between. The CDR3 is CASSYSGTERNGEQYF. The CDR3 bases are TGTGCCAGCAGTTACTCAGGGACCGAAAGAAACGGCGAGCAGTACTTC.

This clonotype has a count of ten or more. The J gene is TRBJ1-1, the V gene TRBV10-2; D is possibly TRBD1 (5 bases). The length of the CDR3 is 15 residues. V lost 6 bases and J 1 base, leaving 15 bases between the germline ends. Germline CDR1 and CDR2: WSHSY and SAAADI. CDR3 coding DNA: TGCGCCAGCAGCGGAAGCCTGACAGAGAACACTGAAGCTTTCTTT. This encodes CASSGSLTENTEAFF.

This clonotype turned up a few times. A much larger clone differs from this one at a single base, so this may be a read error. V gene TRBV6-5 combines with J gene TRBJ2-3; TRBD2 matches 8 bases. CDR1 and CDR2 from the germline V gene are MNHEY and SVGAGI. CDR3 length: 15 amino acids. V gave up 4 bases and J gave up 4 bases; unmatched junction bases: 7. The CDR3 DNA reads TGTGCCAGCAGTTCGACTAGCGAGAGCCCAGATACGCAGTATTTT. This sequence encodes CASSSTSESPDTQYF.

This sequence joins TRBV28 and TRBJ2-1; D gene unclear. Trimming pared 2 bases from V and 1 base from J, leaving 6 bases between. This CDR3 is 14 amino acids long. Germline values: CDR1 MDHEN, CDR2 SYDVKM. CDR3 DNA sequence: TGTGCCAGCAGTTTAATGGTTTCCTACAATGAGCAGTTCTTC. Its translation: CASSLMVSYNEQFF. Variable domain in full (rest from reference TRBV28 and TRBJ2-1): DVKVTQSSRYLVKRTGEKVFLECVQDMDHENMFWYRQDPGLGLRLIYFSYDVKMKEKGDIPEGYSVSREKKERFSLILESASTNQTSMYLCASSLMVSYNEQFFGPGTRLTVL.

Many counts were recorded for this clonotype. The rearrangement links TRBV7-8 to TRBJ2-5; 11 nucleotides line up with TRBD2. The CDR3 totals 14 residues. After removal of 2 bases from V and 5 bases from J, the junction contained 1 base not matched to a gene. Germline lookup yields CDR1 SGHVS and CDR2 FQNEAQ. The CDR3 DNA sequence: TGTGCCAGCAGCTTAACTAGCGGGAGTGAGACCCAGTACTTC. Its protein product is CASSLTSGSETQYF.

Many counts were recorded for this clonotype. V and J are TRBV7-9 and TRBJ1-4; weak D call: TRBD1 (5 bases). The CDR3 totals 15 residues. V lost 3 bases and J 11 bases, leaving 19 bases between the germline ends. Per germline, CDR1 SEHNR and CDR2 FQNEAQ (reference sequence). Here the CDR3 reads CASSLEGLGGSKLFF. In nucleotides, the CDR3 is TGTGCCAGCAGCTTGGAGGGACTGGGAGGTTCGAAACTGTTTTTT.